This TCR beta chain was identified in a study of shared clonotypes between healthy human individuals. Study-wide results and caveats: Sharing of clonotypes among donors was expected to vary with sequencing depth.

The CDR3 is made up of 14 amino acids. The ends were cut back, 2 bases at V and 1 base at J, with 8 bases in the middle. The germline V gene encodes CDR1 SEHNR and CDR2 FQNEAQ (reference sequence). Unsorted PBMC DNA went through sequencing on ten immunoSEQ deep assay plates. Libraries were prepared by immunoSEQ multiplex PCR; TCRdb keeps only in-frame clonotypes and omits some of them. The profile shows 450,000 to 500,000 clones, roughly 80% of them singletons. This clone was observed at least ten times. Its specificity is not known. The chain recombines TRBV7-9 with TRBJ1-1; a weak D match, TRBD1 (5 bases). The source of this sequence is a woman aged 40 to 50 in good health. Some clones in this sample may be carry-over from other donors' samples. What was sequenced was PBMCs. The CDR3 loop reads CASSLQGRNTEAFF. Here the CDR3 DNA reads TGTGCCAGCAGCTTACAGGGCCGGAACACTGAAGCTTTCTTT.